These T cell receptor beta chains were read from a single sample in a study of blood T cell repertoires in COVID-19. The data were produced by immunoSEQ multiplex PCR, yet TCRdb's version contains in-frame clones alone and is incomplete. The repertoire consists of under 250,000 clones, with 70% to 85% occurring once and the leading ten covering 1.5% to 2%. Sequences were obtained from PBMCs or T cells enriched from blood (not recorded which). All receptors derive from a man in his fifties or sixties who had recovered from COVID-19. The CDR3 runs from the conserved cysteine through the conserved F or W. Fields, in order: clone size, D gene, V gene, J gene, CDR3 protein, CDR3 DNA. A D gene is named only where the DNA matches it firmly. Clone size is not always given. Where it is, it says once, few, many or a class for expanded clones.

clone size: -; D gene: TRBD1; V gene: TRBV4-3; J gene: TRBJ2-3; CDR3 protein: CASSQDPGQGGTDTQYF; CDR3 DNA: TGCGCCAGCAGCCAAGATCCAGGACAGGGGGGCACAGATACGCAGTATTTT
clone size: once; D gene: -; V gene: TRBV6-5; J gene: TRBJ1-2; CDR3 protein: CASSYKGGGYGYTF; CDR3 DNA: TGTGCCAGCAGTTACAAGGGTGGAGGCTATGGCTACACCTTC
clone size: once; D gene: TRBD1; V gene: TRBV12-5; J gene: TRBJ2-1; CDR3 protein: CASGLVRSLQGYVNEQFF; CDR3 DNA: TGTGCTAGTGGTTTGGTACGGTCATTACAGGGGTATGTCAATGAGCAGTTCTTC
clone size: -; D gene: -; V gene: TRBV11-2; J gene: TRBJ2-3; CDR3 protein: CASSSPFAGTQYF; CDR3 DNA: TGTGCCAGCAGCTCCCCCTTCGCGGGTACGCAGTATTTT
clone size: -; D gene: TRBD1; V gene: TRBV27; J gene: TRBJ1-6; CDR3 protein: CATRTGFNSPLHF; CDR3 DNA: TGTGCCACCAGGACAGGGTTTAATTCACCCCTCCACTTT
clone size: -; D gene: -; V gene: TRBV7-9; J gene: TRBJ2-7; CDR3 protein: CASSLISGSQISYEQYF; CDR3 DNA: TGTGCCAGCAGCTTAATCAGCGGGTCTCAAATAAGCTACGAGCAGTACTTC
clone size: -; D gene: TRBD2; V gene: TRBV15; J gene: TRBJ2-1; CDR3 protein: CATSSSGLAGDITYNEQFF; CDR3 DNA: TGTGCCACCAGCTCCTCGGGACTAGCGGGGGATATTACCTACAATGAGCAGTTCTTC
clone size: -; D gene: TRBD1; V gene: TRBV24-1; J gene: TRBJ1-2; CDR3 protein: CATSDFPQGVKGYTF; CDR3 DNA: TGTGCCACCAGTGATTTCCCGCAGGGGGTGAAGGGCTACACCTTC
clone size: few; D gene: TRBD1; V gene: TRBV5-1; J gene: TRBJ1-1; CDR3 protein: CASSPGDSRSLNTEAFF; CDR3 DNA: TGCGCCAGCAGCCCGGGGGACAGCCGATCATTGAACACTGAAGCTTTCTTT
clone size: -; D gene: -; V gene: TRBV24-1; J gene: TRBJ2-3; CDR3 protein: CATSSLYTDTQYF; CDR3 DNA: TGTGCCACCAGTAGTCTATACACAGATACGCAGTATTTT
clone size: once; D gene: -; V gene: TRBV18; J gene: TRBJ2-5; CDR3 protein: CASSPAGTEETQYF; CDR3 DNA: TGTGCCAGCTCACCGGCGGGGACAGAAGAGACCCAGTACTTC
clone size: -; D gene: -; V gene: TRBV2; J gene: TRBJ1-1; CDR3 protein: CASSEGHTLNTEAFF; CDR3 DNA: TGTGCCAGCAGTGAGGGACATACATTGAACACTGAAGCTTTCTTT
clone size: -; D gene: TRBD1; V gene: TRBV4-3; J gene: TRBJ1-1; CDR3 protein: CASSLGTVNTEAFF; CDR3 DNA: TGCGCCAGCAGCCTAGGGACAGTGAACACTGAAGCTTTCTTT
clone size: -; D gene: -; V gene: TRBV18; J gene: TRBJ1-1; CDR3 protein: CASSQQSMNTEAFF; CDR3 DNA: TGTGCCAGCTCACAACAGAGTATGAACACTGAAGCTTTCTTT
clone size: -; D gene: -; V gene: TRBV7-8; J gene: TRBJ2-1; CDR3 protein: CASSLPRTAYNEQFF; CDR3 DNA: TGTGCCAGCAGCCTACCTCGGACAGCCTACAATGAGCAGTTCTTC
clone size: -; D gene: -; V gene: TRBV11-2; J gene: TRBJ1-6; CDR3 protein: CASSLVSSLNNSPLHF; CDR3 DNA: TGTGCCAGCAGCTTAGTATCCTCCCTAAATAATTCACCCCTCCACTTT
clone size: -; D gene: -; V gene: TRBV13; J gene: TRBJ1-3; CDR3 protein: CASSPTDLTGRGNTIYF; CDR3 DNA: TGTGCCAGCAGCCCGACCGATCTGACAGGTCGCGGAAACACCATATATTTT
clone size: -; D gene: TRBD2; V gene: TRBV10-3; J gene: TRBJ2-3; CDR3 protein: CAISAGLAGGPEDTQYF; CDR3 DNA: TGTGCCATCAGTGCAGGACTAGCGGGGGGGCCGGAAGATACGCAGTATTTT
clone size: -; D gene: -; V gene: TRBV10-2; J gene: TRBJ1-2; CDR3 protein: CASSGFRGIYGYTF; CDR3 DNA: TGCGCCAGCAGCGGCTTTCGGGGGATCTATGGCTACACCTTC
clone size: -; D gene: -; V gene: TRBV2; J gene: TRBJ2-1; CDR3 protein: CASQPVLGPYNEQFF; CDR3 DNA: TGTGCCAGCCAACCGGTCTTGGGGCCCTACAATGAGCAGTTCTTC
clone size: -; D gene: -; V gene: TRBV2; J gene: TRBJ1-2; CDR3 protein: CASSVMTQLGYTF; CDR3 DNA: TGTGCCAGCAGTGTCATGACACAGCTTGGCTACACCTTC
clone size: -; D gene: TRBD1; V gene: TRBV4-1; J gene: TRBJ2-3; CDR3 protein: CASSQEDRGSDTQYF; CDR3 DNA: TGCGCCAGCAGCCAAGAAGACAGGGGTTCCGATACGCAGTATTTT
clone size: -; D gene: -; V gene: TRBV7-9; J gene: TRBJ2-3; CDR3 protein: CASSLQQSTDTQYF; CDR3 DNA: TGTGCCAGCAGCTTACAACAGAGCACAGATACGCAGTATTTT
clone size: -; D gene: -; V gene: TRBV5-8; J gene: TRBJ1-5; CDR3 protein: CASKWGGQPQHF; CDR3 DNA: TGTGCCAGCAAATGGGGGGGTCAGCCCCAGCATTTT
clone size: few; D gene: -; V gene: TRBV12-3/TRBV12-4; J gene: TRBJ1-2; CDR3 protein: CASSPTHSGYTF; CDR3 DNA: TGTGCCAGCAGCCCGACTCATAGTGGCTACACCTTC
clone size: -; D gene: TRBD2; V gene: TRBV9; J gene: TRBJ2-3; CDR3 protein: CASSPPPGTSGPGDTQYF; CDR3 DNA: TGTGCCAGCAGCCCACCCCCCGGGACTAGCGGACCCGGAGATACGCAGTATTTT
clone size: -; D gene: -; V gene: TRBV5-6; J gene: TRBJ1-6; CDR3 protein: CASSLFTVNSPLHF; CDR3 DNA: TGTGCCAGCAGCTTGTTCACAGTAAATTCACCCCTCCACTTT
clone size: -; D gene: TRBD2; V gene: TRBV2; J gene: TRBJ2-2; CDR3 protein: CASSESGGATGELFF; CDR3 DNA: TGTGCCAGCAGTGAGAGCGGGGGGGCCACCGGGGAGCTGTTTTTT
clone size: -; D gene: -; V gene: TRBV5-1; J gene: TRBJ2-1; CDR3 protein: CASSPRGALGNEQFF; CDR3 DNA: TGCGCCAGCAGCCCTCGGGGGGCCCTCGGGAATGAGCAGTTCTTC
clone size: few; D gene: TRBD1; V gene: TRBV3-1/TRBV3-2; J gene: TRBJ2-3; CDR3 protein: CASSRRDREMDTQYF; CDR3 DNA: TGTGCCAGCAGCCGACGGGACAGGGAAATGGATACGCAGTATTTT
clone size: -; D gene: -; V gene: TRBV2; J gene: TRBJ1-6; CDR3 protein: CASRSENSPLHF; CDR3 DNA: TGTGCCAGCAGGTCGGAGAATTCACCCCTCCACTTT
clone size: -; D gene: TRBD1; V gene: TRBV2; J gene: TRBJ1-1; CDR3 protein: CASRDRDTEAFF; CDR3 DNA: TGTGCCAGCAGAGACAGGGACACTGAAGCTTTCTTT
clone size: many; D gene: -; V gene: TRBV21-1; J gene: TRBJ2-7; CDR3 protein: CASSKGKQGAHYEQYF; CDR3 DNA: TGTGCCAGCAGCAAAGGGAAGCAGGGGGCTCATTACGAGCAGTACTTC
clone size: -; D gene: -; V gene: TRBV5-6; J gene: TRBJ2-1; CDR3 protein: CASSFGLGGQFF; CDR3 DNA: TGTGCCAGCAGCTTCGGACTGGGAGGGCAGTTCTTC
clone size: -; D gene: -; V gene: TRBV13; J gene: TRBJ2-7; CDR3 protein: CASSLDPARGVGEQYF; CDR3 DNA: TGTGCCAGCAGCTTAGACCCTGCCAGGGGCGTGGGGGAGCAGTACTTC
clone size: -; D gene: TRBD2; V gene: TRBV6-4; J gene: TRBJ2-1; CDR3 protein: CASSVGAGNNEQFF; CDR3 DNA: TGTGCCAGCAGTGTGGGAGCGGGGAACAATGAGCAGTTCTTC
clone size: -; D gene: TRBD1; V gene: TRBV7-9; J gene: TRBJ2-7; CDR3 protein: CASSYPGQGVYEQYF; CDR3 DNA: TGTGCCAGCAGCTATCCGGGACAGGGAGTGTACGAGCAGTACTTC
clone size: -; D gene: -; V gene: TRBV11-3; J gene: TRBJ1-1; CDR3 protein: CASSLDRPGMAEAFF; CDR3 DNA: TGTGCCAGCAGCTTAGATCGCCCGGGGATGGCTGAAGCTTTCTTT
clone size: -; D gene: -; V gene: TRBV23-1; J gene: TRBJ1-5; CDR3 protein: CASSLACPSDQPQHF; CDR3 DNA: TGCGCCAGCAGTCTAGCTTGCCCGAGTGATCAGCCCCAGCATTTT
clone size: -; D gene: -; V gene: TRBV7-8; J gene: TRBJ1-3; CDR3 protein: CASSFQLTGNTIYF; CDR3 DNA: TGTGCCAGCAGCTTCCAACTGACTGGAAACACCATATATTTT
clone size: -; D gene: TRBD1; V gene: TRBV27; J gene: TRBJ2-2; CDR3 protein: CASSPRYDRANTGELFF; CDR3 DNA: TGTGCCAGCAGTCCCCGATATGACAGGGCGAACACCGGGGAGCTGTTTTTT
clone size: -; D gene: -; V gene: TRBV20-1; J gene: TRBJ2-1; CDR3 protein: CSAANNEQFF; CDR3 DNA: TGCAGTGCTGCGAACAATGAGCAGTTCTTC
clone size: -; D gene: TRBD1; V gene: TRBV25-1; J gene: TRBJ1-1; CDR3 protein: CASTWTGRANTEAFF; CDR3 DNA: TGTGCCAGCACTTGGACAGGGAGAGCGAACACTGAAGCTTTCTTT